This T cell receptor (beta chain) was identified in a study of early T cells in non-severe SARS-CoV-2 infection. TCRdb reprocessed the 5' RACE reads via MiXCR and lists one record per CDR3 protein. The sample holds tens of thousands of distinct CDR3 sequences; about 9.5% are singletons and the top ten take 6% to 8%. The germline V gene has CDR1 SGHKS and CDR2 YYEKEE (reference sequence). CDR3 length equals 17 residues. Trimming stripped 1 base from V and 1 base from J, with 12 bases between. This chain connects TRBV5-5 to TRBJ2-6; TRBD1 is a possible D gene (6 bases). This receptor was obtained from an adult who was a healthcare worker with PCR-confirmed SARS-CoV-2 infection or an uninfected control (not recorded which). The sample was whole blood, taken at baseline. CDR3 residues: CASSLSAGESGANVLTF. As DNA, the CDR3 is TGTGCCAGCAGCTTGTCGGCAGGGGAATCTGGGGCCAACGTCCTGACTTTC.